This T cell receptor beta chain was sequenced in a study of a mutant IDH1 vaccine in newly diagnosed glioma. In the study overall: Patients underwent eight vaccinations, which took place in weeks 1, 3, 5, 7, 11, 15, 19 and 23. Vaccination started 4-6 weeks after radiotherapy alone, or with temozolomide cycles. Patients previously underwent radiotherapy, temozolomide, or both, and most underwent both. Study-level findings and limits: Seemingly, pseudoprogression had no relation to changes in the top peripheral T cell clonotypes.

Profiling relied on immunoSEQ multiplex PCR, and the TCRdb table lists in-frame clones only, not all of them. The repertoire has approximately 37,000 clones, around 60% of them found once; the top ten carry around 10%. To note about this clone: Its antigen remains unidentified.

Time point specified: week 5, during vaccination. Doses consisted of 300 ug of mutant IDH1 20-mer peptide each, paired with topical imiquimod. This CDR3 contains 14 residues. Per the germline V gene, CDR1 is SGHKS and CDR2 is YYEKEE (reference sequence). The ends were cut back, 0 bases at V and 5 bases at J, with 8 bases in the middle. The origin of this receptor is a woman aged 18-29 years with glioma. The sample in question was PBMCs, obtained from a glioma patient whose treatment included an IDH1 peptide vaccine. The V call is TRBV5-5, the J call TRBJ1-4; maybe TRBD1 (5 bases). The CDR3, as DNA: TGTGCCAGCAGCTTGGGACAGACAAATGAAAAACTGTTTTTT. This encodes CASSLGQTNEKLFF.